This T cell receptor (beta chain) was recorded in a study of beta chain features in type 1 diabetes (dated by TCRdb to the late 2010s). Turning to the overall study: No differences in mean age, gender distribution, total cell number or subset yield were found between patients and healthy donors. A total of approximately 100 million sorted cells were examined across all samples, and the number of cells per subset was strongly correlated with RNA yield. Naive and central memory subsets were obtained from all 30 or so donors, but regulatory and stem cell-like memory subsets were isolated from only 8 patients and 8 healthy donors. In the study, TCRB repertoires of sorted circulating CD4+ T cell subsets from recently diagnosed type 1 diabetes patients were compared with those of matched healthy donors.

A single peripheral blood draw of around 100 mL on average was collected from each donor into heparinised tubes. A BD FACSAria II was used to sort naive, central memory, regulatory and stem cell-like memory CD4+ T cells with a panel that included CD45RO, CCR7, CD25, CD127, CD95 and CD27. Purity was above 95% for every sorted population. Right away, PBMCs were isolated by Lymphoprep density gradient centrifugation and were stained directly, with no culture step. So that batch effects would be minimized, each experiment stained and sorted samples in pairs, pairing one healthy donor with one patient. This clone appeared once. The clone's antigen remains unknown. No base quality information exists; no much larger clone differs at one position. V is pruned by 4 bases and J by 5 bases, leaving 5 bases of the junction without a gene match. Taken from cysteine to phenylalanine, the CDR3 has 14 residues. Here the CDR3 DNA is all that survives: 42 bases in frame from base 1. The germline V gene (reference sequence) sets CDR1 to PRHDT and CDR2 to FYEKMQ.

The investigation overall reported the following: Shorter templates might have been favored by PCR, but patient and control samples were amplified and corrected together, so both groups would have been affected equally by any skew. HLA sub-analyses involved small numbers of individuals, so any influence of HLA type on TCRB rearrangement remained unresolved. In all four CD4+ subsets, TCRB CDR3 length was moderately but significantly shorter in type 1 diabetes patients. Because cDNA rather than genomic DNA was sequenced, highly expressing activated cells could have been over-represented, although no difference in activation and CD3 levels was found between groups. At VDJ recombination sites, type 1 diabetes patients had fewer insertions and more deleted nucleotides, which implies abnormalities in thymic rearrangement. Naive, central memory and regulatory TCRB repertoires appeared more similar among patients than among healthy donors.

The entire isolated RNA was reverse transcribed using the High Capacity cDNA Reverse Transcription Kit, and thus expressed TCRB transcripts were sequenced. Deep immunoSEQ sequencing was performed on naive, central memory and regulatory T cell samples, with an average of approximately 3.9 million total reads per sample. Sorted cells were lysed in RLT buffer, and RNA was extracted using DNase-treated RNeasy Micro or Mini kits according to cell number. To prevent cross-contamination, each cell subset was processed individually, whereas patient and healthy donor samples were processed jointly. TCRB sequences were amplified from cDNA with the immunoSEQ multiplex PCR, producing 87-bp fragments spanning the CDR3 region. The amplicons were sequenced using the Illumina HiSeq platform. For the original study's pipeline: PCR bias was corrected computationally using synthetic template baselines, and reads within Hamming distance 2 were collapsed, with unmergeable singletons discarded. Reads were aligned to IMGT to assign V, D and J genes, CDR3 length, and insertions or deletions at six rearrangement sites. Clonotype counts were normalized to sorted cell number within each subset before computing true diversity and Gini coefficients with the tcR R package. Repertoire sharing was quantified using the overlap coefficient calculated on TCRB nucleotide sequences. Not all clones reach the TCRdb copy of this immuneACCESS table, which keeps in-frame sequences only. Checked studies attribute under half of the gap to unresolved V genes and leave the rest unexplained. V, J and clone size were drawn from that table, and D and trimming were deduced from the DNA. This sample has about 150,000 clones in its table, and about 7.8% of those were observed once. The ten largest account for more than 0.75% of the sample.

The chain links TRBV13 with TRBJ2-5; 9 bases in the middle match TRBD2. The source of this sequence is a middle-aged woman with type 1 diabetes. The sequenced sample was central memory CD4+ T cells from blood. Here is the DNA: TGTGCCAGCAGCTCATCTAGCGGGGTGGAGACCCAGTACTTC. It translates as CASSSSSGVETQYF.